The 4 T cell receptor beta chains below come from one sample, sequenced in a study of cytomegalovirus exposure and HLA in healthy donors. The PCR contained 60 Vbeta and 13 Jbeta primers. Assay used: immunoSEQ multiplex PCR; TCRdb lists only in-frame clones, some missing. The data contain under 200,000 clones, around 86% of them singletons. The sample comprised PBMCs. These receptors all stem from a man between 40 and 49 years old in good health and CMV-seropositive.

The V gene is TRBV7-5, the J gene TRBJ1-1. TRBV7-5 is a known pseudogene. There are 11 residues in the CDR3. The CDR3 is CARSEGTEAFF. Written as DNA, the CDR3 is TGTGCCAGAAGCGAGGGAACTGAAGCTTTCTTT.

This clone was counted a few times. The chain joins TRBV27 to TRBJ1-2, with TRBD1 identical over 8 bases. V was clipped by 5 bases and J by 3 bases; unmatched bases: 5. The CDR3 is made up of 14 amino acids. CDR1 and CDR2 (germline): MNHEY, SMNVEV (reference sequence). For the CDR3, the DNA is TGTGCCAGCAGTCCTGGACAGGGATACTATGGCTACACCTTC. Translation gives CASSPGQGYYGYTF.

The V and J genes are TRBV19 and TRBJ1-4; the match to TRBD1 covers 10 bases. CDR1 and CDR2 (germline): LNHDA, SQIVND (reference sequence). V was pared by 6 bases and J by 4 bases, with 5 bases of the junction left unmatched. CDR3 length: 15 amino acids. The CDR3 region has the DNA TGTGCCAGTAGAAGGACAGGGGGGATTAATGAAAAACTGTTTTTT. This sequence encodes CASRRTGGINEKLFF.

The chain carries TRBV7-3 and TRBJ1-6; D uncertain. V lost 3 bases and J 11 bases, leaving 14 bases between the germline ends. CDR1 and CDR2 (germline): SGHTA, FQGTGA. The CDR3 totals 14 residues. The CDR3, as DNA: TGTGCCAGCAGCTTGGGGAGCTGGGGTGCACCCCTCCACTTT. This gives the protein CASSLGSWGAPLHF.